This T cell receptor (beta chain) was captured by sequencing in a study of CD8 T cells in Susac syndrome. V was trimmed by 6 bases and J by 7 bases, leaving 15 bases between them. The CDR3 runs to 13 residues. Germline V CDR1 and CDR2: MNHNY, SVGAGI (reference sequence). An input of roughly 0.45 to 1 ug of RNA was subjected to reverse transcription using random hexamers. TCRdb redid the calling of the immunoSEQ multiplex PCR reads with MiXCR, one entry per CDR3 protein. Among under 200,000 distinct CDR3 sequences listed, roughly 90% were seen once. The sample was CD4+ T cells from PBMCs. The J gene is TRBJ2-5, the V gene TRBV6-6; perhaps TRBD1 as D (6 bases). This TCR was sampled from a human donor with Susac syndrome. The chain's CDR3 is CASSRQVPGTQYF. Written as DNA, the CDR3 is TGTGCCAGCAGCAGACAGGTTCCGGGGACCCAGTACTTC.